Following are 28 T cell receptor beta chains from one sample sequenced in a study of immune cell composition in non-small cell lung cancer. The table came from immunoSEQ multiplex PCR; TCRdb's copy has only in-frame clones and leaves some out. Among about 5,600 clones listed, 78% were seen once. The sample taken for sequencing was lung tumor tissue. Receptor source: a human donor with non-small cell lung cancer.

The rearrangement joins TRBV6-1 to TRBJ1-3; weak D call: TRBD1 (5 bases). The V end was cut by 0 bases, the J end by 0 bases, with 15 bases between. CDR1 is MNHNS and CDR2 is SASEGT in the germline V gene. CDR3 length: 18 amino acids. For the CDR3, the DNA is TGTGCCAGCAGTGAAGCGCTGGGGTGGGGCAACTCTGGAAACACCATATATTTT. Protein product: CASSEALGWGNSGNTIYF.

This chain uses TRBV5-1 with TRBJ2-2, with TRBD1 as a possible D gene (6 bases). CDR1 is SGHRS and CDR2 is YFSETQ in the germline V gene. The CDR3 length is 15 residues. Trimming took 1 base from V and 1 from J, leaving 8 bases between them. This chain's CDR3 is CASSLLQGNTGELFF. The CDR3 DNA sequence: TGCGCCAGCAGCTTGCTACAGGGGAACACCGGGGAGCTGTTTTTT.

This clone has only one observation. The chain joins TRBV25-1 to TRBJ2-2; D remains unclear. The CDR3 has 14 amino acids. Germline V lookup: CDR1 MGHDK, CDR2 SYGVNS. Deletions cut 3 bases from V and 3 bases from J, with 8 bases between. The CDR3 nucleotides read TGTGCCAGCAGTGACCAGGATTACACCGGGGAGCTGTTTTTT. Encoded protein: CASSDQDYTGELFF.

The rearrangement joins TRBV5-6 to TRBJ2-7; TRBD1 matches at 8 bases. V was clipped by 4 bases and J by 4 bases; unmatched bases: 4. The CDR3 extends over 13 amino acids. Looked up from germline, CDR1 is SGHDT and CDR2 is YYEEEE. This CDR3 reads CASSRQGRYEQYF. CDR3 DNA sequence: TGTGCCAGCAGCCGACAGGGGCGATACGAGCAGTACTTC. Combining the CDR3 with reference TRBV5-6 and TRBJ2-7 gives the whole variable domain DAGVTQSPTHLIKTRGQQVTLRCSPKSGHDTVSWYQQALGQGPQFIFQYYEEEERQRGNFPDRFSGHQFPNYSSELNVNALLLGDSALYLCASSRQGRYEQYFGPGTRLTVT.

This sequence joins TRBV2 and TRBJ2-7, with 7 nucleotides matching TRBD1. V lost 5 bases and J lost 4; bases outside the gene matches: 5. This CDR3 spans 13 amino acids. The germline CDR1 and CDR2 sequences are SNHLY and FYNNEI. The CDR3 region is CASSRQGTYEQYF. DNA for the CDR3: TGTGCCAGCAGTCGACAGGGAACTTACGAGCAGTACTTC.

The rearrangement links TRBV5-1 to TRBJ2-1; D possibly corresponds to TRBD1 (6 bases). This CDR3 is built from 14 residues. V gave up 3 bases and J gave up 4 bases, with 11 bases separating them. Germline V gene lookup returns CDR1 SGHRS and CDR2 YFSETQ. The chain's CDR3 is CASSSGQLYNEQFF. The DNA of the CDR3 is TGCGCCAGCAGCTCCGGACAGCTTTACAATGAGCAGTTCTTC.

In its sample, this clone was seen once. The gene calls are TRBV19 and TRBJ1-2, with a possible D match to TRBD1 (6 bases). The CDR3 extends over 14 amino acids. The germline V and J ends were trimmed by 4 bases and 5 bases, with 14 bases remaining between them. The germline V gene has CDR1 LNHDA and CDR2 SQIVND (reference sequence). CDR3 sequence (DNA): TGTGCCAGTAGTACCCGGGACAACGCTTATGGCTACACCTTC. It translates to CASSTRDNAYGYTF.

Only one count was recorded for this clone. V gene TRBV27 combines with J gene TRBJ1-3; D remains unclear. Germline lookup yields CDR1 MNHEY and CDR2 SMNVEV (reference sequence). The V gene lost 3 bases and the J gene lost 1 base, with 7 bases spanning the gap. This CDR3 region has 14 residues. The CDR3 DNA is TGTGCCAGCAGTTTGCGAGGTTCTGGAAACACCATATATTTT. The encoded protein is CASSLRGSGNTIYF.

CDR3 in amino acids: CASSEAPGEGTDTQYF. The CDR3, as DNA: TGTGCCAGCAGTGAAGCGCCAGGGGAAGGGACAGATACGCAGTATTTT. The chain has TRBV6-1 and TRBJ2-3; a weak D match, TRBD1 (6 bases). Germline loops: CDR1 MNHNS, CDR2 SASEGT. This CDR3 contains 16 residues. V shed 0 bases and J shed 3 bases, with 13 bases lying between them.

The CDR3 sequence: CASSIAATGQFF. The DNA of the CDR3 is TGTGCCAGTAGTATCGCGGCGACGGGGCAGTTCTTC. The chain employs TRBV19 and TRBJ2-1; D is ambiguous. The V gene's germline CDR1 is LNHDA and CDR2 SQIVND (reference sequence). The length of the CDR3 is 12 residues. Between the trimmed V and J ends, which lost 3 bases and 12 bases, there was a span of 12 bases.

This rearrangement joins TRBV6-4 to TRBJ2-2; TRBD1 might be the D (6 bases). The CDR3 covers 15 residues. Germline CDR1 MRHNA, CDR2 SNTAGT. V lost 3 bases, J lost 5 bases, and 13 bases lay in between. The CDR3 bases are TGTGCCAGCAGTGAAGGTAAAGGGGGAACCGGGGAGCTGTTTTTT. Protein: CASSEGKGGTGELFF.

This chain uses TRBV19 with TRBJ1-6, with 8 bases fitting TRBD1. This CDR3 contains 15 residues. V shed 5 bases, J shed 8 bases, and the junction held 8 bases outside the gene matches. Germline CDR1 reads LNHDA; CDR2 reads SQIVND (reference sequence). CDR3 in DNA: TGTGCCAGTAGTGTTAGACAGGGGATTTATTCACCCCTCCACTTT. This sequence encodes CASSVRQGIYSPLHF.

The V gene is TRBV9, the J gene TRBJ2-5; maybe TRBD2 (5 bases). The V end was cut by 1 base, the J end by 5 bases, with 9 bases between. The CDR3 covers 13 residues. Germline CDR1 is SGDLS and CDR2 is YYNGEE. The CDR3 protein is CASSVRDGETQYF. The CDR3 DNA sequence: TGTGCCAGCAGCGTACGGGATGGGGAGACCCAGTACTTC.

This chain connects TRBV10-3 to TRBJ2-3; the D gene is possibly TRBD2 (5 bases). V lost 9 bases and J 4 bases, leaving 20 bases between the germline ends. There are 15 residues in the CDR3. Germline V lookup: CDR1 ENHRY, CDR2 SYGVKD. For the CDR3, the DNA is TGTGCCATGTTACTAGGCCTTCATTCGTCAGATACGCAGTATTTT. It translates to CAMLLGLHSSDTQYF.

This clone was picked up one time. This chain links TRBV6-6 with TRBJ2-7; possibly TRBD1 for D (6 bases). The germline V and J ends were trimmed by 6 bases and 6 bases, with 21 bases remaining between them. Germline V gene sequence: CDR1 MNHNY, CDR2 SVGAGI (reference sequence). The CDR3 is made up of 15 amino acids. The CDR3 region has the DNA TGTGCCAGCAGGGGACACTTATCCCCCAGGGTCGAGCAGTACTTC. Translation gives CASRGHLSPRVEQYF.

The gene calls are TRBV7-2 and TRBJ2-3; 9 bases map to TRBD2. The germline V gene encodes CDR1 SGHTA and CDR2 FQGNSA. J gave up 6 bases and V 1 base, and 8 bases lay outside the gene matches. The CDR3 totals 16 residues. The CDR3 here is CASSLGLGLAEDTQYF. The CDR3 nucleotides read TGTGCCAGCAGCTTAGGGTTGGGACTAGCAGAGGATACGCAGTATTTT.

The V and J genes are TRBV5-4 and TRBJ2-6; possible D gene TRBD1, 5 bases. The length of the CDR3 is 16 residues. V was pared by 4 bases and J by 1 base, with 12 bases between. Per germline, CDR1 SGHNT and CDR2 YYREEE (reference sequence). The DNA for the CDR3 is TGTGCCAGCAGCCTCAGGGAAGGATCTGGGGCCAACGTCCTGACTTTC. Protein: CASSLREGSGANVLTF.

J is TRBJ2-5 and V is TRBV4-3, with TRBD2 matching over 7 bases. The J segment lost 5 bases and the V segment lost 0 bases, leaving 3 bases of the junction unmatched. The germline CDR1 and CDR2 sequences are LGHNA and YSLEER. This CDR3 has 14 amino acids. The CDR3 DNA reads as TGCGCCAGCAGCCAAGAGCGGGGGTGGGAGACCCAGTACTTC. Amino acids: CASSQERGWETQYF.

The genes are TRBV7-2 and TRBJ2-7; D ambiguous. V lost 5 bases to trimming and J lost 4 bases, with 6 bases between them. CDR3 size: 11 residues. Germline CDR1 and CDR2: SGHTA and FQGNSA. The CDR3 nucleotides are TGTGCCAGCAGCCTTCGGTACGAGCAGTACTTC. Amino acid sequence: CASSLRYEQYF.

The chain carries TRBV7-8 and TRBJ2-7; D possibly corresponds to TRBD1 (6 bases). The CDR3 consists of 13 residues. V was pared by 2 bases and J by 6 bases, with 11 bases between. Germline V gene sequence: CDR1 SGHVS, CDR2 FQNEAQ. CDR3 loop: CASSLLTGSEQYF. CDR3 sequence (DNA): TGTGCCAGCAGCTTACTTACAGGGAGCGAGCAGTACTTC.

This clone was observed a handful of times. This chain joins TRBV7-8 and TRBJ1-5; 9 bases agree with TRBD1. The CDR3 is 15 amino acids. CDR1 and CDR2 from the germline V gene are SGHVS and FQNEAQ. The junction had 7 bases not matched to a gene; V was cut back by 5 bases and J by 5 bases. The CDR3 coding sequence is TGTGCCAGCAGCCGGAACAGGGGGCGCGATCAGCCCCAGCATTTT. Its protein product is CASSRNRGRDQPQHF.

The chain employs TRBV27 and TRBJ2-7; tentative D call: TRBD1 (5 bases). V was shortened by 6 bases and J by 7 bases, with 16 bases between the two germline ends. This CDR3 contains 13 residues. The V gene's germline CDR1 is MNHEY and CDR2 SMNVEV (reference sequence). In DNA form, the CDR3 reads TGTGCCAGCAGCCTTTATATTGGGGCTGAGCAGTACTTC. This sequence encodes CASSLYIGAEQYF.

This clone is a singleton in its sample. This clone may be a read error of a much larger clone one base away. The chain uses TRBV6-6 and TRBJ2-7; D is unresolved. V dropped 6 bases and J dropped 4 bases, with 7 bases sitting between them. The germline CDR1 and CDR2 sequences are MNHNY and SVGAGI (reference sequence). This CDR3 comprises 11 residues. The CDR3 sequence is CASSLTYEQYF. CDR3 bases: TGTGCCAGCAGCCTGACTTACGAGCAGTACTTC.

The V gene is TRBV7-6, the J gene TRBJ2-1, with TRBD2 identical over 15 bases. V dropped 5 bases and J dropped 4; count of bases not matched to a gene: 9. In germline, CDR1 is SGHVS, CDR2 FNYEAQ. This CDR3 spans 18 amino acids. In DNA, the CDR3 is TGTGCCAGCAGCCTCCGGACTAGCGGGGGGGCCCCTTACAATGAGCAGTTCTTC. Encoded protein: CASSLRTSGGAPYNEQFF.

The J gene is TRBJ2-3, the V gene TRBV5-1, with 7 bases that match TRBD1. Germline CDR1 SGHRS, CDR2 YFSETQ. This CDR3 has 13 amino acids. V gave up 7 bases and J gave up 4 bases; unmatched junction bases: 6. CDR3 coding DNA: TGCGCCAGCTTGGGGCAGGGGGCAGATACGCAGTATTTT. This codes for CASLGQGADTQYF.

The gene calls are TRBV11-3 and TRBJ2-1; TRBD1 might be the D (6 bases). CDR3 length equals 15 residues. Between the trimmed V and J ends, which lost 0 bases and 0 bases, there was a span of 6 bases. Germline CDR1 reads SGHNT; CDR2 reads YENEEA. The CDR3 DNA is TGTGCCAGCAGCTTAGACAGGGGCTCCTACAATGAGCAGTTCTTC. It is translated as CASSLDRGSYNEQFF.

V and J are TRBV6-5 and TRBJ1-6; a weak D match, TRBD1 (6 bases). The CDR3 loop spans 15 amino acids. Germline V gene sequence: CDR1 MNHEY, CDR2 SVGAGI. V was shortened by 7 bases and J by 6 bases, with 16 bases between the two germline ends. CDR3 residues: CASKPDRLSNSPLHF. The CDR3 DNA reads as TGTGCCAGCAAACCCGACAGGCTCAGTAATTCACCCCTCCACTTT.

The CDR3 is CASSLRLGGLIMNTEAFF. For the CDR3, the DNA is TGTGCCAGCAGCCTTCGGCTCGGGGGGCTGATCATGAACACTGAAGCTTTCTTT. This chain joins TRBV14 and TRBJ1-1, with D perhaps matching TRBD1 (6 bases). Between the trimmed V and J ends, which lost 4 bases and 0 bases, there was a span of 21 bases. Germline V CDR1 and CDR2: SGHDN, FVKESK. The CDR3 is 18 amino acids.